A selection of T cell receptor beta chains follows, all from one sample in a study of regulatory T cells in long-lasting Graves disease. MiXCR was run by TCRdb on the multiplex PCR reads, yielding one entry per CDR3 protein. The sample holds about 360,000 distinct CDR3 sequences, 15% to 20% seen once. This same sample was also taken into another study, of T cells in Graves' hyperthyroidism and ophthalmopathy.

The material sequenced was peripheral blood mononuclear cells (PBMCs), taken at new diagnosis, from a patient treated with antithyroid drugs. These receptors were taken from a woman younger than 35 with Graves disease. CDR3s leave out the opening cysteine and the closing phenylalanine or tryptophan. D genes are given only for firm matches. A row's size may be missing; if present it is once, few, many or a size class.

d_call j_call v_call clone_size cdr3_aa
TRBD2 TRBJ2-7 TRBV12-3/TRBV12-4 many ASSPRLAGISYEQY
. TRBJ2-5 TRBV13 few ASSPSGPRETQY
. TRBJ1-1 TRBV11-2 many ASSPRSNTEAF
TRBD2 TRBJ2-5 TRBV12-3/TRBV12-4 many ASSLGLAEGFQETQY
TRBD1 TRBJ2-2 TRBV9 . ASSVGQGKTGELF
. TRBJ1-5 TRBV12-3/TRBV12-4 . ASSLRGAYQPQH
. TRBJ1-5 TRBV4-1 . ASSQDGWPDNQPQH
. TRBJ2-1 TRBV10-1 many ASSETRTRRDEQF
TRBD2 TRBJ2-3 TRBV27 . ASSPFGRGKTTDTQY
TRBD1 TRBJ1-1 TRBV30 many AWSHQGVAGAF
TRBD1 TRBJ1-1 TRBV30 many ACTDRGSTEAF
. TRBJ2-1 TRBV6-1 . ASSDTRARNEQF
. TRBJ2-1 TRBV29-1 many SVYSGAHNEQF
. TRBJ1-2 TRBV6-2/TRBV6-3 . ASKVGASYGYT
. TRBJ2-1 TRBV30 many AWSTKAEKI
TRBD1 TRBJ1-2 TRBV2 . ASSLSGTGIKGGYT
. TRBJ2-5 TRBV29-1 few SVVAEETQY
. TRBJ1-1 TRBV19 . ASSIIRGNTEAF
. TRBJ1-3 TRBV7-6 . ASSLQGYSISGNTIY
TRBD1 TRBJ1-1 TRBV7-8 . ASSPGTGASTEAF
TRBD1 TRBJ1-6 TRBV27 . ASSLSNRGESPLH
TRBD1 TRBJ2-7 TRBV15 many ATRAGTDPSYEQY
. TRBJ2-3 TRBV7-3 . ASNRGVGGADTQY
. TRBJ2-7 TRBV20-1 many SARDSTYEQY
TRBD1 TRBJ1-1 TRBV12-3/TRBV12-4 many ASTRQGVTEAF
TRBD2 TRBJ2-5 TRBV3-1 many ASSSGLAGVLGLEETQY
TRBD1 TRBJ1-6 TRBV28 many ASTRPTTGVGTPLH
. TRBJ2-1 TRBV5-1 many ASSPALAFSEQF
. TRBJ2-5 TRBV5-6 many ASSQKMRETQY
TRBD1 TRBJ2-2 TRBV11-3 few ASSARGQTTGELF
. TRBJ2-7 TRBV20-1 many SASYQGHSYEQY
. TRBJ1-1 TRBV29-1 many SVGGQGIIVNTEAF
. TRBJ2-5 TRBV7-9 many ASGGETQY
. TRBJ1-1 TRBV20-1 many SARVGNTEAF
TRBD1 TRBJ2-1 TRBV20-1 many SARDVGQGSPNEQF
. TRBJ2-7 TRBV20-1 many SARALGGSYEQY
. TRBJ2-6 TRBV7-8 . ASSLEVVMLAGGFGANVLT
. TRBJ2-3 TRBV12-3/TRBV12-4 many ASSLLTGGFTDTQY
TRBD2 TRBJ2-7 TRBV7-8 many ASSPKEGLASFPEQY
. TRBJ1-3 TRBV28 . ASIGTFSGNTIY
. TRBJ1-4 TRBV3-1 . ASSHQGLGTNEKLF
TRBD1 TRBJ1-4 TRBV5-1 . ASSLLGGEKLF
TRBD2 TRBJ2-1 TRBV5-1 many ASSFLAGEGQF
. TRBJ1-2 TRBV6-1 . ASSESGSYYGYT
TRBD2 TRBJ2-3 TRBV5-5 many ASSLGLAGGTGQY
. TRBJ2-3 TRBV2 . ASRTVGGQGTDTQY
. TRBJ2-4 TRBV4-2 . ASSQTGLQSNIQY
. TRBJ2-1 TRBV28 many ASSPDGRQF
. TRBJ1-1 TRBV28 many ASRESMGGTAF
TRBD2 TRBJ2-3 TRBV28 many ASGGLAAGDTQY
TRBD1 TRBJ2-7 TRBV7-9 . ASSPQQGAYEQY
TRBD2 TRBJ2-2 TRBV5-4 few ASSSPKGTSGRAVGELF
TRBD1 TRBJ1-2 TRBV30 many ACNTGEWDGYT
TRBD1 TRBJ1-1 TRBV12-3/TRBV12-4 few ASSSLSMDRAGSTEAF
. TRBJ1-1 TRBV6-1 few ASSRGTNTEAF
. TRBJ2-2 TRBV27 . ASSPILGNTGELF
TRBD2 TRBJ2-5 TRBV20-1 many SARRSGGPGMETQY